The sequence of this T cell receptor (beta chain) was determined in a study of Graves' ophthalmopathy and Graves' hyperthyroidism. Study background: Peripheral blood collection took place at initial diagnosis, before any treatment.

This CDR3 has 18 residues. The ends lost 4 bases at V and 2 bases at J; junction bases unmatched: 15. Per the germline V gene, CDR1 is MDHEN and CDR2 is SYDVKM. Aged 18 to 65, the patients with hyperthyroidism had under 2 months' duration and were newly diagnosed. Amplification of TCR beta CDR3 regions used RNA transcripts. The library came from an HTBI-primed first-round RT-PCR and a second-round multiplex PCR. TCRdb re-called the multiplex PCR reads with MiXCR, one entry per CDR3 protein. The sample lists about 400,000 distinct CDR3 sequences, about 16% occurring once. This clonotype was detected many times.

This TCR was recovered from a woman between 18 and 30 years old with stable Graves' hyperthyroidism. The chain employs TRBV28 and TRBJ1-2, with 8 bases fitting TRBD1. Sequenced input: peripheral blood. The CDR3 DNA follows: TGTGCCAGCAGTTCCCTATTCCCTGACAGGGGACAAAACTATGGCTACACCTTC. Protein product: CASSSLFPDRGQNYGYTF.